These 3 T cell receptor beta chains were sequenced from one sample in a study of CD8 T cells in ankylosing spondylitis. One entry per CDR3 protein results from TCRdb running MiXCR on the 5' RACE reads. This repertoire shows 200,000 or so distinct CDR3 sequences, approximately 18% found once; its top ten account for around 4.5%. Sequenced: blood, either unsorted or a sorted T cell fraction (not recorded which). These receptor sequences come from a male donor aged 10 to 35 with ankylosing spondylitis or in good health (not recorded which).

This clonotype was seen repeatedly, ten times or more. The J gene is TRBJ2-1, the V gene TRBV18; a weak D match, TRBD1 (6 bases). Trimming cost V 3 bases and J 4 bases, with 16 bases left between them. From germline, CDR1 is KGHSH and CDR2 LQKENI. CDR3 length: 16 residues. This CDR3 reads CASSPDRWERYNEQFF. CDR3 DNA: TGTGCCAGCTCACCCGACAGGTGGGAGCGGTACAATGAGCAGTTCTTC.

Ten or more counts support this clonotype. The rearrangement links TRBV7-9 to TRBJ2-3; 13 bases line up with TRBD2. The CDR3 runs 16 residues. Germline CDR1 reads SEHNR; CDR2 reads FQNEAQ (reference sequence). V was clipped by 8 bases and J by 6 bases; unmatched bases: 11. CDR3 in amino acids: CASVKTGLAGEDTQYF. CDR3 in DNA: TGTGCCAGCGTAAAAACTGGACTAGCGGGAGAGGATACGCAGTATTTT. The full variable domain, completed using reference TRBV7-9 and TRBJ2-3, is DTGVSQNPRHKITKRGQNVTFRCDPISEHNRLYWYRQTLGQGPEFLTYFQNEAQLEKSRLLSDRFSAERPKGSFSTLEIQRTEQGDSAMYLCASVKTGLAGEDTQYFGPGTRLTVL.

This clonotype occurred many times. This chain joins TRBV25-1 and TRBJ2-2, with 11 nucleotides matching TRBD2. The J segment lost 4 bases and the V segment lost 5 bases, leaving 6 bases of the junction unmatched. The CDR3 has 16 amino acids. Germline CDR1 is MGHDK and CDR2 is SYGVNS. The CDR3 region is CASSPGLAGTTGELFF. Written as DNA, the CDR3 is TGTGCCAGCAGTCCCGGACTAGCGGGTACCACCGGGGAGCTGTTTTTT. Full variable domain (missing parts from reference TRBV25-1 and TRBJ2-2): EADIYQTPRYLVIGTGKKITLECSQTMGHDKMYWYQQDPGMELHLIHYSYGVNSTEKGDLSSESTVSRIRTEHFPLTLESARPSHTSQYLCASSPGLAGTTGELFFGEGSRLTVL.